This is a list of T cell receptor beta chains from one sample in a study of blood T cell repertoires in COVID-19. Libraries were prepared by immunoSEQ multiplex PCR; TCRdb keeps only in-frame clonotypes and omits some of them. The sample carries over 45,000 clones, over 80% recorded once. Sequenced: peripheral blood. The receptor set was obtained from a human donor in a cohort sampled during active COVID-19. Both conserved end residues are trimmed from each CDR3. The order of the fields is clone size, V gene, CDR3 protein. Some rows mark clone size as missing; the rest say once, few, many or name a class of expanded clone.

size: -; V: TRBV11-2; CDR3: ASSLFSELTSGANVLT
size: -; V: TRBV3-1/TRBV3-2; CDR3: ASSQDQGGTEAF
size: -; V: TRBV6-2/TRBV6-3; CDR3: ASSYRGALTGYT
size: -; V: TRBV6-2/TRBV6-3; CDR3: ASSYSQAGQGMNQPQH
size: -; V: TRBV5-4; CDR3: ASSLGANTEAF
size: -; V: TRBV12-5; CDR3: ASGLGQGYGYT
size: -; V: TRBV10-1; CDR3: ASSGFRQGWSGTEAF
size: -; V: TRBV24-1; CDR3: ATSGQSPRSGANVLT
size: -; V: TRBV21-1; CDR3: ASPSSGAF
size: -; V: TRBV2; CDR3: ASSGWGGTEAF
size: once; V: TRBV7-9; CDR3: ASSLGQGANYGYT
size: -; V: TRBV5-6; CDR3: ASSNADRYRYEQY
size: -; V: TRBV29-1; CDR3: SVATGASNQPQH
size: -; V: TRBV4-1; CDR3: ASSRTVSPYEQY
size: -; V: TRBV3-1/TRBV3-2; CDR3: ASSQVLGGYGGSGANVLT
size: -; V: TRBV2; CDR3: ASSKGQSVSQDTQY
size: -; V: TRBV6-2/TRBV6-3; CDR3: ASSFRRGEEKLF
size: -; V: TRBV5-1; CDR3: ASSFSGGIDTQY
size: -; V: TRBV7-9; CDR3: ASSPTRSVYEQY
size: -; V: TRBV4-2; CDR3: ASSQGGVSYEQY
size: -; V: TRBV19; CDR3: ASSIEGRGLGEQY
size: -; V: TRBV2; CDR3: ASTWDRGNSPLH
size: few; V: TRBV3-1/TRBV3-2; CDR3: ASSPRTGGVSYGYT
size: -; V: TRBV24-1; CDR3: ATSDAGTGDYEQY
size: once; V: TRBV7-2; CDR3: ASSLALSAGAGNTIY
size: -; V: TRBV6-5; CDR3: ASDSRTGLLEQY
size: -; V: TRBV5-4; CDR3: ASSHGTGGGTEAF
size: -; V: TRBV5-6; CDR3: ASSFGMNTEAF
size: many; V: TRBV5-1; CDR3: ASSLARADSPLH
size: -; V: TRBV28; CDR3: ASRGQGAGNTIY